The text below deals with one TCR beta chain. Its antigen is unidentified. In germline, CDR1 is KGHSH, CDR2 LQKENI. The CDR3 has 15 residues. Trimming took 2 bases from V and 4 from J, leaving 12 bases between them. This specimen comes from a study of T cell responses to AZD1222 COVID-19 vaccine. Findings and caveats of the study: Recipients of AZD1222 seropositive at baseline numbered only five or six. Breadth and depth of Spike-specific TCRs rose after two AZD1222 doses. Dominant CD4 TCR responses targeted spike regions 160-218 and 743-854. Researchers took repertoire samples only after the peak T cell response had come.

Profiled with immunoSEQ multiplex PCR; TCRdb holds only in-frame clones, not every one. Of 150,000 to 200,000 clones listed, about 93% are singletons. This receptor was identified in an adult who received the MenACWY meningococcal vaccine as a control. The chain employs TRBV18 and TRBJ1-5, with D possibly being TRBD1 (5 bases). The sequencing used peripheral blood, collected 28 days after the second dose of the MenACWY control vaccine. The CDR3 nucleotides are TGTGCCAGCTCACCAAGCTACGGGGGAAATCAGCCCCAGCATTTT. Protein sequence: CASSPSYGGNQPQHF. Full variable domain (remainder filled in from reference TRBV18 and TRBJ1-5): NAGVMQNPRHLVRRRGQEARLRCSPMKGHSHVYWYRQLPEEGLKFMVYLQKENIIDESGMPKERFSAEFPKEGPSILRIQQVVRGDSAAYFCASSPSYGGNQPQHFGDGTRLSIL.